The present T cell receptor beta chain was sequenced within a study of T cells after yellow fever vaccination. Study-level results: Secondary responses were weaker yet peaked faster, day 5 versus 15. Reappearance after the booster was observed for most primary-vaccination clones (96% CD4, about 86% CD8).

CDR1 is DFQATT and CDR2 is SNEGSKA in the germline V gene (reference sequence). The CDR3 extends over 16 amino acids. V lost 0 bases, J lost 6 bases, and 18 bases lay in between. Details on this clonotype: Its specificity is not known.

Template-switching 5'RACE yielded the TCR cDNA; a universal primer site and UMIs were added in the process. TCRdb recomputed calls from the 5' RACE reads with MiXCR, one row per CDR3 protein. The data show some 600,000 distinct CDR3 sequences, 12% seen once. The V call is TRBV20-1, the J call TRBJ2-1; D might be TRBD2 (6 bases). Material: PBMCs, obtained on the day of the yellow fever booster vaccination. The sequence derives from a man aged 25 to 40 who received the YFV17D yellow fever vaccine. The CDR3 DNA follows: TGCAGTGCTAGAGATCTAGGTCGACTAGTTGGCAATGAGCAGTTCTTC. It is translated as CSARDLGRLVGNEQFF.